The 15 T cell receptor beta chains below were found in one sample sequenced in a study of beta chain features in type 1 diabetes. Findings of the study overall: Shortening of TCRB CDR3s, moderate but significant, appeared in all four CD4+ subsets of Type 1 diabetes patients.

No antigen has been assigned to these receptors. Expressed TCRB transcripts were sequenced because the isolated RNA had all been reverse transcribed beforehand. Only in-frame clones appear in the TCRdb table, and some are missing; sequencing was by immunoSEQ multiplex PCR. Here the sample spans 300,000 to 400,000 clones, approximately 12% being singletons. Sequenced sample: naive CD4+ T cells from blood. The receptors stem from a young woman with type 1 diabetes.

V and J are TRBV7-9 and TRBJ1-1; 11 nucleotides match TRBD1. Germline-derived CDR1 and CDR2 are SEHNR and FQNEAQ (reference sequence). The CDR3 runs to 14 residues. V lost 2 bases to trimming and J lost 8 bases; unmatched junction nucleotides: 4. For the CDR3, the DNA is TGTGCCAGCAGCTTAATGGACAGGGGGCGCGAAGCTTTCTTT. Its translation is CASSLMDRGREAFF.

This clone came up a few times. This rearrangement joins TRBV5-1 to TRBJ2-7; 8 positions match TRBD2. This CDR3 comprises 14 residues. V shed 4 bases and J 0 bases; nucleotides not matched to a gene: 3. The germline gives CDR1 SGHRS, CDR2 YFSETQ. The CDR3 protein is CASSPSGSSYEQYV. CDR3 DNA: TGCGCCAGCAGCCCCAGCGGGAGCTCCTACGAGCAGTACGTC.

This clone appeared a few times. Here the CDR3 reads CASSSRTSLVGIQYF. CDR3 nucleotide sequence: TGTGCCAGCAGCTCGAGGACTAGCCTCGTGGGCATTCAGTACTTC. The chain is built from TRBV11-1 and TRBJ2-4, with 8 bases that match TRBD2. The CDR3 is 15 residues long. Germline trimming cut 4 bases from V and 9 bases from J; bases unmatched to any gene: 11. CDR1 and CDR2 from the germline V gene are SGHAT and FQDESV (reference sequence). Filled out from reference TRBV11-1 and TRBJ2-4, the complete variable domain reads EAEVAQSPRYKITEKSQAVAFWCDPISGHATLYWYRQILGQGPELLVQFQDESVVDDSQLPKDRFSAERLKGVDSTLKIQPAELGDSAMYLCASSSRTSLVGIQYFGAGTRLSVL.

V gene TRBV4-3 combines with J gene TRBJ2-1; no reliable D call. The V end was cut by 2 bases, the J end by 3 bases, with 8 bases between. The CDR3 totals 14 residues. Looked up from germline, CDR1 is LGHNA and CDR2 is YSLEER. The CDR3 protein is CASSQKRFYNEQFF. As DNA, the CDR3 is TGCGCCAGCAGCCAAAAGCGCTTCTACAATGAGCAGTTCTTC.

V gene TRBV5-4 combines with J gene TRBJ2-3; a possible D gene is TRBD1 (6 bases). The CDR3 sequence is 14 residues long. CDR1 SGHNT and CDR2 YYREEE come from the germline V gene (reference sequence). V dropped 3 bases and J dropped 4 bases, with 12 bases sitting between them. This chain's CDR3 is CASSWGLDPDTQYF. CDR3 DNA: TGTGCCAGCAGCTGGGGGCTAGATCCAGATACGCAGTATTTT. Based on the CDR3 plus reference TRBV5-4 and TRBJ2-3, the full variable domain is ETGVTQSPTHLIKTRGQQVTLRCSSQSGHNTVSWYQQALGQGPQFIFQYYREEENGRGNFPPRFSGLQFPNYSSELNVNALELDDSALYLCASSWGLDPDTQYFGPGTRLTVL.

The gene calls are TRBV19 and TRBJ2-1; 11 bases map to TRBD2. There are 15 residues in the CDR3. The germline gives CDR1 LNHDA, CDR2 SQIVND (reference sequence). The J segment lost 10 bases and the V segment lost 1 base, leaving 6 bases of the junction unmatched. For the CDR3, the DNA is TGTGCCAGTAGTATAGCAACTAGCGGGAGAGGAGAGCAGTTCTTC. Its translation: CASSIATSGRGEQFF.

The V and J genes are TRBV18 and TRBJ1-5; 7 positions agree with TRBD1. The length of the CDR3 is 14 residues. The J segment lost 2 bases and the V segment lost 3 bases, leaving 1 base of the junction unmatched. Germline loops: CDR1 KGHSH, CDR2 LQKENI. The CDR3 region is CASSPQGGNQPQHF. The DNA of the CDR3 is TGTGCCAGCTCACCCCAGGGGGGCAATCAGCCCCAGCATTTT.

V gene TRBV28 combines with J gene TRBJ2-7, with 7 bases identical to TRBD1. Germline values: CDR1 MDHEN, CDR2 SYDVKM. The length of the CDR3 is 17 residues. V dropped 1 base and J dropped 3; count of bases not matched to a gene: 12. CDR3 protein: CASSLLRDSRGYYEQYV. The CDR3 region has the DNA TGTGCCAGCAGTTTATTAAGGGACAGCCGAGGCTACTACGAGCAGTACGTC.

This clone has more than one count but fewer than ten. CDR3 bases: TGCGCCAGCAGCCAGGGGGGAGGACTAGTCCCCTACAATGAGCAGTTCTTC. Translated: CASSQGGGLVPYNEQFF. The V and J genes are TRBV4-1 and TRBJ2-1; 7 bases match TRBD2. The J segment lost 2 bases and the V segment lost 3 bases, leaving 10 bases of the junction unmatched. The CDR3 loop spans 17 amino acids. Per the germline V gene, CDR1 is MGHRA and CDR2 is YSYEKL.

The chain combines TRBV2 with TRBJ2-5; D is ambiguous. Germline V lookup: CDR1 SNHLY, CDR2 FYNNEI. The CDR3 is made up of 14 amino acids. The ends were cut back, 2 bases at V and 5 bases at J, with 12 bases in the middle. The CDR3 spells CASSEKLVIETQYF. As DNA, the CDR3 is TGTGCCAGCAGTGAAAAGCTCGTTATCGAGACCCAGTACTTC.

A few counts support this clone. The chain has TRBV19 and TRBJ1-1, with D perhaps matching TRBD1 (6 bases). V lost 4 bases to trimming and J lost 1 base, with 10 bases between them. The germline V gene has CDR1 LNHDA and CDR2 SQIVND (reference sequence). CDR3 size: 14 residues. The CDR3 is CASSNRVWNTEAFF. DNA for the CDR3: TGTGCCAGTAGTAACAGGGTCTGGAACACTGAAGCTTTCTTT.

This clone was observed a handful of times. V and J are TRBV6-5 and TRBJ2-1; 10 bases are shared with TRBD2. The ends lost 4 bases at V and 1 base at J; junction bases unmatched: 4. The CDR3 is 16 residues long. Looked up from germline, CDR1 is MNHEY and CDR2 is SVGAGI. The DNA for the CDR3 is TGTGCCAGCAGTTCACGGACTAGCGGATCCTACAATGAGCAGTTCTTC. As protein: CASSSRTSGSYNEQFF.

The gene calls are TRBV5-6 and TRBJ2-7, with 9 bases that match TRBD2. This CDR3 region has 15 residues. V shed 4 bases, J shed 0 bases, and the junction held 5 bases outside the gene matches. Germline CDR1 SGHDT, CDR2 YYEEEE. The CDR3 DNA reads as TGTGCCAGCAGCACTCTTAGCGGGAGCTCCTACGAGCAGTACGTC. Amino acids: CASSTLSGSSYEQYV.

On this clone itself: Other DNA sequences in the sample encode the same CDR3. This chain uses TRBV5-6 with TRBJ2-1; tentative D call: TRBD2 (5 bases). The CDR3 consists of 14 residues. Trimming left V 1 base short and J 0 bases short, with 5 bases between. Germline CDR1 SGHDT, CDR2 YYEEEE. CDR3 sequence: CASSLRGSYNEQFF. The CDR3 coding sequence is TGTGCCAGCAGCTTGCGGGGCTCCTACAATGAGCAGTTCTTC.

This clone showed up just a few times. The chain is built from TRBV6-4 and TRBJ2-7; 10 nucleotides line up with TRBD1. Trimming removed 0 bases from V and 5 bases from J; junction bases left unmatched: 4. This CDR3 is 15 amino acids long. The germline V gene has CDR1 MRHNA and CDR2 SNTAGT. Written as DNA, the CDR3 is TGTGCCAGCAGTGACTCGGGGACAGGGGTCGACGAGCAGTACTTC. Encoded protein: CASSDSGTGVDEQYF.